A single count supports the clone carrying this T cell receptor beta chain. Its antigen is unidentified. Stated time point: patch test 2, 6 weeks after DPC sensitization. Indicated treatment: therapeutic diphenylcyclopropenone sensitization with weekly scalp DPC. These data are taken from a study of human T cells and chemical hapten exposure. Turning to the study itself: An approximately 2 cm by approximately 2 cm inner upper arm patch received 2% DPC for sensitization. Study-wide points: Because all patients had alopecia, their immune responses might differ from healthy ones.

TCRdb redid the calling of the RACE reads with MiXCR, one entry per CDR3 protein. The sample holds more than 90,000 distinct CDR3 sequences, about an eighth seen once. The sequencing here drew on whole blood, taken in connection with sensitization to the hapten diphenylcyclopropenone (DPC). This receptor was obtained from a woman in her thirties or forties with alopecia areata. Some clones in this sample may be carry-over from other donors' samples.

CDR3 region: CASSFLGQGNQPQHF. CDR3 bases: TGTGCCAGCAGTTTCCTCGGACAGGGCAATCAGCCCCAGCATTTT. V gene TRBV2 combines with J gene TRBJ1-5, with 7 bases aligning to TRBD1. There are 15 residues in the CDR3. Per the germline V gene, CDR1 is SNHLY and CDR2 is FYNNEI. With 5 bases clipped from V and 2 bases from J, the junction kept 6 bases outside the gene matches.